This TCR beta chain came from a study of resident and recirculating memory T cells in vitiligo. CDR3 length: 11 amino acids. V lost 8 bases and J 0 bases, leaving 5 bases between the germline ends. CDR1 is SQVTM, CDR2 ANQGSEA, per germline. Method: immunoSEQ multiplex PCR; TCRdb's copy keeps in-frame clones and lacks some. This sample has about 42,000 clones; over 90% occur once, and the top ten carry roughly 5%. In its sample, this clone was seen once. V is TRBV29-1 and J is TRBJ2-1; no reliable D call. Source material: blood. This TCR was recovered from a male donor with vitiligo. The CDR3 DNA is TGCAGCCTTAGCTCCTACAATGAGCAGTTCTTC. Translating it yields CSLSSYNEQFF.